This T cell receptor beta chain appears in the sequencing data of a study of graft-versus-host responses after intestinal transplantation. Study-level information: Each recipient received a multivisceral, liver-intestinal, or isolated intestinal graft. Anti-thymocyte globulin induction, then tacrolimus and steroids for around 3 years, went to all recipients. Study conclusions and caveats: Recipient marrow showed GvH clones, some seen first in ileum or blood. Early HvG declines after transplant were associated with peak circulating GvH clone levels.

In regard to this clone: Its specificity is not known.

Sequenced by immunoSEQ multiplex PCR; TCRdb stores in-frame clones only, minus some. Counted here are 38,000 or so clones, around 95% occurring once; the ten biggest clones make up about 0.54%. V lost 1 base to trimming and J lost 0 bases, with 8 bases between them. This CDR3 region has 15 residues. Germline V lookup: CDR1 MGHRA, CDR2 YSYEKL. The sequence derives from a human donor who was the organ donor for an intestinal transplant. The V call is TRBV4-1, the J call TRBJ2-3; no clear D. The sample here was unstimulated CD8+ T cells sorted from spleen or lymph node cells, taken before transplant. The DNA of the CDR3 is TGCGCCAGCAGCCAAGTCTTCCCGAGCACAGATACGCAGTATTTT. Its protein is CASSQVFPSTDTQYF.